Below, one T cell receptor beta chain is given with its context. This clonotype was seen at least ten times. There is no known antigen for this receptor. Base qualities are not provided; no much larger clone lies one nucleotide away. Hyperthyroidism patients were aged 18 to 65 years and newly diagnosed, with disease duration of less than 2 months. The study excluded patients with uncontrolled infections, other autoimmune diseases, pregnancy or lactation. Clinical symptoms, serum thyroxine and TRAb, thyroid ultrasound, and orbital computed tomography formed the basis for the diagnoses. Blood from progressor patients was collected at the time of first diagnosis with hyperthyroidism, before any ophthalmopathy symptoms had appeared. PBMCs were separated from under 11 ml of fresh peripheral blood using Ficoll-Paque density gradient centrifugation. Progressor patients were first diagnosed with Graves' hyperthyroidism and then developed ophthalmopathy during follow-up. Total RNA was extracted using Trizol reagent, and RNA quality was assessed on an Agilent 2100 Bioanalyzer.

Counted from cysteine to phenylalanine, this CDR3 has 16 amino acids. The CDR3 DNA has 48 bases and is translated from base 1. CDR1 is given as KGHDR and CDR2 as SFDVKD, both from the germline V gene. The V end gives up 4 bases and the J end 1 base, leaving 4 bases in the junction not matched to a gene. TCR beta CDR3 regions were amplified from RNA transcripts. For the first round of RT-PCR on the TCR CDR3, the HTBI primer set was used together with the Qiagen OneStep RT-PCR kit. Libraries were constructed in a second round of multiplex PCR, after which size selection and purification were carried out. Sequencing of the libraries was done on an Illumina HiSeq2000 using paired-end 100 bp reads. The study's processing was this. Raw data were processed with SOAPnuke, discarding reads with adapters, uncalled bases, mean Phred below 15, or no exact constant-primer or identifier match. COPE v1.2.5 was used to merge the high-quality paired reads, and each unique nucleotide sequence was defined as a clonotype. MiTCR v1.1 was used to align clonotypes to the IMGT TRBV, TRBD and TRBJ reference segments. Analysis was restricted to V-J combinations with a frequency above 0.0001, which covered 99% to 99.2% of repertoires. The TCS score was defined as F50 (clonal expansion) divided by E x V (chaos), with BLOSUM62-based TCRdist calculated between CDR3 peptides within each V-J. Welch's t-statistics and random forest reduced around 550 V-J features to roughly 13, which were used in a naive Bayes classifier (R e1071). TCRdb passed the public sequencing reads through fastp at Q25 and MiXCR, retaining productive beta sequences. CDR3 protein sequences are deduplicated, and each keeps its most common genes and DNA. The authors' filters were not applied to this entry. The sample data list around 340,000 distinct CDR3 sequences, and 15% to 20% of these were observed just once. The ten largest clones add up to 30% to 35% of the sample.

This sample is drawn from a study of T cells in Graves' hyperthyroidism and ophthalmopathy (dated by TCRdb to about 2019). At the level of the whole study: Peripheral blood samples were taken at initial diagnosis, before any treatment was given. In addition, the study compared T-cell repertoires in thyroid tissue and in blood from six Graves' hyperthyroidism patients. Prospective prediction of ophthalmopathy was tested in an independent validation cohort consisting of about 20 hyperthyroidism patients and over 15 patients who later progressed to ophthalmopathy. Once sampling was done, hyperthyroidism patients were given methimazole at a starting dose of 30 mg daily, whereas ophthalmopathy patients were given high-dose intravenous methylprednisolone. The 90 to 100 discovery patients were randomly divided into training and test sets at a 7:3 ratio. According to the paper, TCR Vbeta CDR3 sequencing was carried out on around 140 peripheral blood samples, which came from more than 40 ophthalmopathy, around 75 hyperthyroidism and some 17 progressor patients. To identify TCR V-J signatures that set the groups apart, the researchers used a discovery cohort of about a hundred patients, made up of roughly 45 with Graves' ophthalmopathy and about 60 with stable Graves' hyperthyroidism. What the study reported, not specific to this receptor: Blood samples also contained most of the expanded thyroid clonotypes (frequency above 0.001), which suggests that blood repertoires may reflect thyroid immune responses. Ophthalmopathy was separated from stable hyperthyroidism by a 13 V-J signature model, with about 88% sensitivity and approximately 81% specificity obtained in cross-validation and 80%/75% obtained in testing. Sample size was not statistically predetermined, and blinding of investigators to group allocation was not performed. In validation, progression to ophthalmopathy was predicted by the model with around 71% sensitivity and nearly 75% specificity, a median of about 6 months before onset.

The source material was blood. The chain is encoded by TRBV24-1 joined to TRBJ2-3; TRBD2 agrees with 10 junctional bases. The source is a young woman with Graves' hyperthyroidism that later progressed to Graves' ophthalmopathy. The CDR3 reads as follows: CATSDPGLAGTDTQYF. The nucleotides are TGTGCCACCAGTGACCCCGGACTAGCGGGCACAGATACGCAGTATTTT.